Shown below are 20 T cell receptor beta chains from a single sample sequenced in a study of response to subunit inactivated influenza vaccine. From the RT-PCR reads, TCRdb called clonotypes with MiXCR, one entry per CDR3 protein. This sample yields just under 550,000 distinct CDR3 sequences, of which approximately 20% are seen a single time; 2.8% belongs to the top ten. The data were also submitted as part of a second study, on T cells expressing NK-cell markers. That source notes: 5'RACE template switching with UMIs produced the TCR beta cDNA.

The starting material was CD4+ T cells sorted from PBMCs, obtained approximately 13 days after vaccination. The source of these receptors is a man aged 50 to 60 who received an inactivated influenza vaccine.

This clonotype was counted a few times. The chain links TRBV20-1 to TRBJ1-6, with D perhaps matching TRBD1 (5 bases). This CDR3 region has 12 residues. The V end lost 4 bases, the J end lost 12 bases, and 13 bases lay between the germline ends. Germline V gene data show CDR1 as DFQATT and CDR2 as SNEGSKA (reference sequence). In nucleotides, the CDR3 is TGCAGTGCTACCAGGGTGGCGGGACCCCTCCACTTT. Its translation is CSATRVAGPLHF.

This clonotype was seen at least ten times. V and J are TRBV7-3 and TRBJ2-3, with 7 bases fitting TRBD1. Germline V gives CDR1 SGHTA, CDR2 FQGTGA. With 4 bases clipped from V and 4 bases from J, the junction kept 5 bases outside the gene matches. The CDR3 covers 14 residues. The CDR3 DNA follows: TGTGCCAGCAGCTCACTACAGGGGCCAGATACGCAGTATTTT. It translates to CASSSLQGPDTQYF.

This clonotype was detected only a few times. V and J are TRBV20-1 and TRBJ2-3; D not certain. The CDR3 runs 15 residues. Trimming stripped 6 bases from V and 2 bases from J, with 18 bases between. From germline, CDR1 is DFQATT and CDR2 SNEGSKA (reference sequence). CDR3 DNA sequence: TGCAGTGCCCAAGACTCCCTTTCCCCCACAGATACGCAGTATTTT. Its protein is CSAQDSLSPTDTQYF.

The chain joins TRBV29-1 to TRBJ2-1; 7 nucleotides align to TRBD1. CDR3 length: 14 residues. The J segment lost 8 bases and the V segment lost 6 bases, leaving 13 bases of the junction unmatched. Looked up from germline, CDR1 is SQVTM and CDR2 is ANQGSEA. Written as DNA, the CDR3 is TGCAGCGTCGCCGCCGGGACAGCGCTCGATGAGCAGTTCTTC. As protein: CSVAAGTALDEQFF.

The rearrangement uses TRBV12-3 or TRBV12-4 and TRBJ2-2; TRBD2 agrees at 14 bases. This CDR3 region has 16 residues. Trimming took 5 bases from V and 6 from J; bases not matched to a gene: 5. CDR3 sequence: CASSPGTSGSPGELFF. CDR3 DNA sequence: TGTGCCAGCAGTCCCGGGACTAGCGGGAGTCCCGGGGAGCTGTTTTTT.

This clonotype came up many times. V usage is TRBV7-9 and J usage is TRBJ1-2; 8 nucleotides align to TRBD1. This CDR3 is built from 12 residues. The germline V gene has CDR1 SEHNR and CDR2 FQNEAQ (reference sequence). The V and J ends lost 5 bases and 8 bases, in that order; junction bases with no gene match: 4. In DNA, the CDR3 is TGTGCCAGCAGCCAAGGACAGGGAGGCTACACCTTC. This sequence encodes CASSQGQGGYTF.

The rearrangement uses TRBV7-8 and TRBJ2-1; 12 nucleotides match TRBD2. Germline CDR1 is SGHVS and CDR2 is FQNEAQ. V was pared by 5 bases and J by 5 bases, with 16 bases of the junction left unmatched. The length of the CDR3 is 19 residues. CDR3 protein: CASSPYATARLAGDNEQFF. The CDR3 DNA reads TGTGCCAGCAGCCCTTACGCGACCGCCCGACTAGCGGGGGACAATGAGCAGTTCTTC.

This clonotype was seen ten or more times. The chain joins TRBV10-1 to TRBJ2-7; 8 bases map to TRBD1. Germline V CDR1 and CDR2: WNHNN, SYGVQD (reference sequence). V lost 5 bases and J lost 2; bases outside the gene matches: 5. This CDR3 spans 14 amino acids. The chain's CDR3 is CASSWTGSTYEQYF. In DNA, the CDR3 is TGCGCCAGCAGTTGGACAGGGAGCACCTACGAGCAGTACTTC.

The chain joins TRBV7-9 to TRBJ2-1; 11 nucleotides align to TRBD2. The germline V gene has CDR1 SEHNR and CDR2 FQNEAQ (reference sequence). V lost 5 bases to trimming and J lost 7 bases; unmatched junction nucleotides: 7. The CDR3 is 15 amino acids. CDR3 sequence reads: CASSLSGRARNEQFF. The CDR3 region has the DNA TGTGCCAGCAGCCTTAGCGGGAGGGCCAGGAATGAGCAGTTCTTC.

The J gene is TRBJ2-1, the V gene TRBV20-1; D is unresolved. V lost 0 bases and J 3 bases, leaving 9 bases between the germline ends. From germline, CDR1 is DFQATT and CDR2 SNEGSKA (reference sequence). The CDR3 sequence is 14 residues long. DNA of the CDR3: TGCAGTGCTAGAGATCTGAAGGTCTACAATGAGCAGTTCTTC. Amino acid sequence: CSARDLKVYNEQFF.

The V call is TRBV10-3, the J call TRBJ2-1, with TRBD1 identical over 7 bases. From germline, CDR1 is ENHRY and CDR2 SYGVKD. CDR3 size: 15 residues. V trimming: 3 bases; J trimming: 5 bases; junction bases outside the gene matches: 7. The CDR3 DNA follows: TGTGCCATCAGTGACCCTTTTACAGGGGACAATGAGCAGTTCTTC. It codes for CAISDPFTGDNEQFF.

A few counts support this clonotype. The CDR3 loop reads CSVVGGGVVTEQYF. As DNA, the CDR3 is TGCAGCGTTGTTGGCGGCGGAGTAGTAACCGAGCAGTACTTC. The chain uses TRBV29-1 and TRBJ2-7; D gene uncertain. The CDR3 loop spans 14 amino acids. The germline gives CDR1 SQVTM, CDR2 ANQGSEA. Trimming stripped 4 bases from V and 6 bases from J, with 19 bases between.

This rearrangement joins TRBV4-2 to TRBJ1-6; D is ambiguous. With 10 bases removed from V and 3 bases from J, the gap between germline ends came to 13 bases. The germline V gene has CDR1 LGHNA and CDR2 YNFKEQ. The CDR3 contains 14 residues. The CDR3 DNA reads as TGTGCCATGGGCCCCGGGCTCTATAATTCACCCCTCCACTTT. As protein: CAMGPGLYNSPLHF.

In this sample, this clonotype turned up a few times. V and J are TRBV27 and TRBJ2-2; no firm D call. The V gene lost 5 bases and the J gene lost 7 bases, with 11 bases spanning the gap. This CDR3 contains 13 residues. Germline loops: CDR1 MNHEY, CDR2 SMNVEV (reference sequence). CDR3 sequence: CASSHKPNGELFF. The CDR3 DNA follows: TGTGCCAGCAGTCACAAACCGAACGGGGAGCTGTTTTTT.

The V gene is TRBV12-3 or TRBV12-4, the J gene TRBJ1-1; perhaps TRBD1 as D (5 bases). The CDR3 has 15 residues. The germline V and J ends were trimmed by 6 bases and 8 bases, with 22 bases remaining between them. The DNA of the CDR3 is TGTGCCAGCAGCTTCGGCCGTGGGTCAGGGTCCGAAGCTTTCTTT. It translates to CASSFGRGSGSEAFF.

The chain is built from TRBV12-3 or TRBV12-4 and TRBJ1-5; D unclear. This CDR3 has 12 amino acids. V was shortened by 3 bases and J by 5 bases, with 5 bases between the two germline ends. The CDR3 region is CASSFPYQPQHF. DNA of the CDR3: TGTGCCAGCAGTTTCCCTTATCAGCCCCAGCATTTT.

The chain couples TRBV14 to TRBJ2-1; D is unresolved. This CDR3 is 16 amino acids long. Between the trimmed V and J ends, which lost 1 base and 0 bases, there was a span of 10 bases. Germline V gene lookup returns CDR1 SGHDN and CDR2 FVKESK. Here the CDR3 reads CASSQVRVSSYNEQFF. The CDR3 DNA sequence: TGTGCCAGCAGCCAAGTCCGTGTAAGCTCCTACAATGAGCAGTTCTTC. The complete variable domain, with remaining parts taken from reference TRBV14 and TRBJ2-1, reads EAGVTQFPSHSVIEKGQTVTLRCDPISGHDNLYWYRRVMGKEIKFLLHFVKESKQDESGMPNNRFLAERTGGTYSTLKVQPAELEDSGVYFCASSQVRVSSYNEQFFGPGTRLTVL.

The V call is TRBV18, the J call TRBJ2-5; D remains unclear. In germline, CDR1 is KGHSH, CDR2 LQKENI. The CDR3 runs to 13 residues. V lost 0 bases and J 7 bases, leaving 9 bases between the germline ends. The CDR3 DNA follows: TGTGCCAGCTCACCACCGTCAAAGGCGACCCAGTACTTC. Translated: CASSPPSKATQYF.

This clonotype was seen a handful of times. The CDR3 bases are TGCGCCAGCAGTGGGTTGCTAGGACAGGGCAATCAGCCCCAGCATTTT. Amino acid sequence: CASSGLLGQGNQPQHF. The chain carries TRBV10-2 and TRBJ1-5; 7 nucleotides agree with TRBD1. The CDR3 covers 16 residues. Per germline, CDR1 WSHSY and CDR2 SAAADI. Unmatched junction bases numbered 8, after V lost 4 bases and J lost 2 bases.

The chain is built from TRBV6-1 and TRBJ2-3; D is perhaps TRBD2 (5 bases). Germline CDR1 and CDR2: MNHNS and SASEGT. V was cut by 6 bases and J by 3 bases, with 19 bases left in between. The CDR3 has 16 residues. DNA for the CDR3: TGTGCCAGCAGGGGATACGGAGGTTCTGGGACAGATACGCAGTATTTT. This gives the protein CASRGYGGSGTDTQYF.